This TCR beta chain was sequenced during a study of cytomegalovirus exposure and HLA in healthy donors. Study-level points and caveats: In the 100 to 150 validation repertoires, approximately 93% of cluster scores exceeded 0, per a later analysis. Cytomegalovirus-associated status was assigned to approximately 160 TCR beta chains. Reports credit the classifier with highly specific, highly sensitive diagnosis of cytomegalovirus status.

Some clones are missing from TCRdb's copy, which holds only in-frame ones; the method was immunoSEQ multiplex PCR. The sample includes 150,000 to 200,000 clones, about four fifths of them seen just once. The table lists this clone with a few counts. Its antigen is not known. Germline values: CDR1 MRHNA, CDR2 SNTAGT. J lost 7 bases, V lost 6 bases, and 12 bases had no gene match. The CDR3 is 15 amino acids. The chain links TRBV6-4 to TRBJ2-1; 7 nucleotides align to TRBD2. The sequence derives from a man younger than 45 in good health and CMV-seropositive. The sample consisted of PBMCs. The CDR3 sequence: CASSPGLEGGNEQFF. Here the CDR3 DNA reads TGTGCCAGCAGCCCCGGACTAGAAGGTGGTAATGAGCAGTTCTTC.